This entry lists 24 T cell receptor beta chains sequenced from one sample in a study of CD8 T cells in ankylosing spondylitis. TCRdb redid the calling of the 5' RACE reads with MiXCR, one entry per CDR3 protein. The sample includes more than 60,000 distinct CDR3 sequences, about 5.4% of them seen just once. Material for sequencing was blood, either unsorted or a sorted T cell fraction (not recorded which). Every receptor here comes from a male donor with ankylosing spondylitis or in good health (not recorded which).

This clonotype has a count of ten or more. This chain uses TRBV27 with TRBJ2-2, with D unresolved. The CDR3 is 15 amino acids. Germline loops: CDR1 MNHEY, CDR2 SMNVEV (reference sequence). V was cut by 2 bases and J by 1 base, with 8 bases left in between. CDR3 protein: CASSLLLGNTGELFF. Written as DNA, the CDR3 is TGTGCCAGCAGTTTACTATTGGGGAACACCGGGGAGCTGTTTTTT.

This clonotype was counted many times. The genes are TRBV20-1 and TRBJ2-3, with 9 bases that match TRBD2. Germline CDR1 reads DFQATT; CDR2 reads SNEGSKA (reference sequence). Trimming removed 0 bases from V and 2 bases from J; junction bases left unmatched: 6. The CDR3 consists of 16 residues. CDR3 nucleotides: TGCAGTGCTAGAGATATGTCTAGCGGGGACACAGATACGCAGTATTTT. This translates into CSARDMSSGDTDTQYF.

This clonotype was observed many times. V gene TRBV20-1 combines with J gene TRBJ2-7; 8 bases match TRBD1. Germline loops: CDR1 DFQATT, CDR2 SNEGSKA (reference sequence). The CDR3 is 12 amino acids. Written as DNA, the CDR3 is TGCAGCGTAAATCAGGGGGCCGAAGAGCAGTACTTC. Translating it yields CSVNQGAEEQYF.

This clonotype appeared many times. The chain has TRBV12-3 or TRBV12-4 and TRBJ1-1; D remains unclear. This CDR3 comprises 12 residues. V was trimmed by 3 bases and J by 1 base, leaving 3 bases between them. CDR3 sequence (DNA): TGTGCCAGCAGTTTGTGGAACACTGAAGCTTTCTTT. It yields the protein CASSLWNTEAFF.

This clonotype occurred many times. V gene TRBV7-2 combines with J gene TRBJ1-5; the D is unclear. CDR1 is SGHTA and CDR2 is FQGNSA in the germline V gene. Deletions cut 4 bases from V and 2 bases from J, with 12 bases between. The length of the CDR3 is 15 residues. The CDR3 sequence: CASSSRGSGNQPQHF. In DNA, the CDR3 is TGTGCCAGCAGCTCCCGGGGTTCGGGCAATCAGCCCCAGCATTTT.

There are many counts of this clonotype. The CDR3 DNA follows: TGCGCCAGCAGCCAAGAGGTGCAGGGGCCCTACGAGCAGTACTTC. It is translated as CASSQEVQGPYEQYF. The chain uses TRBV4-3 and TRBJ2-7; tentatively, D is TRBD1 (6 bases). This CDR3 spans 15 amino acids. V lost 0 bases to trimming and J lost 2 bases, with 11 bases between them. Per the germline V gene, CDR1 is LGHNA and CDR2 is YSLEER.

This clonotype was counted at least ten times. The V and J genes are TRBV5-1 and TRBJ1-2; D possibly corresponds to TRBD1 (6 bases). Trimming took 4 bases from V and 8 from J, leaving 18 bases between them. The CDR3 sequence is 14 residues long. CDR1 and CDR2 (germline): SGHRS, YFSETQ. CDR3 in amino acids: CASSPGTAGGGYTF. CDR3 bases: TGCGCCAGCAGCCCGGGGACGGCCGGGGGCGGCTACACCTTC.

Notes on this clonotype: An end of the junction differs from the germline gene, which may be a read error. This chain joins TRBV6-1 and TRBJ2-3; D unclear. This CDR3 contains 15 residues. The germline CDR1 and CDR2 sequences are MNHNS and SASEGT. The CDR3 sequence: CVSSEELADTDTQCF. The CDR3 DNA follows: TGTGTCAGCAGTGAAGAATTGGCCGACACAGATACGCAGTGTTTT.

This clonotype was observed at least ten times. The chain combines TRBV28 with TRBJ2-7, with 7 bases fitting TRBD1. J was trimmed by 4 bases and V by 3 bases; bases with no gene match: 3. There are 13 residues in the CDR3. Germline-derived CDR1 and CDR2 are MDHEN and SYDVKM. The chain's CDR3 is CASSLGTVYEQYF. The CDR3 coding sequence is TGTGCCAGCAGTTTGGGGACAGTATACGAGCAGTACTTC.

This clonotype has at least ten counts. The rearrangement links TRBV4-1 to TRBJ1-2; possible D gene TRBD1, 6 bases. Deletions cut 2 bases from V and 4 bases from J, with 17 bases between. CDR3 size: 16 residues. CDR1 is MGHRA and CDR2 is YSYEKL in the germline V gene. Written as DNA, the CDR3 is TGCGCCAGCAGCCAAAATGCCCCGGGGGGCGGCTATGGCTACACCTTC. This gives the protein CASSQNAPGGGYGYTF.

This clonotype was picked up a small number of times. This chain links TRBV19 with TRBJ2-5; weak D call: TRBD1 (6 bases). This CDR3 spans 15 amino acids. The germline V gene encodes CDR1 LNHDA and CDR2 SQIVND (reference sequence). Trimming took 6 bases from V and 3 from J, leaving 17 bases between them. CDR3 in amino acids: CASSALSGDKETQYF. The DNA of the CDR3 is TGTGCCAGTAGCGCCCTTAGTGGGGACAAAGAGACCCAGTACTTC.

This clonotype was seen at least ten times. The CDR3 DNA follows: TGCGCCAGCAAGGAAGGGCTCCTTTTCATCTATGGCTACACCTTC. Translating gives CASKEGLLFIYGYTF. V is TRBV5-1 and J is TRBJ1-2; D remains unclear. In germline, CDR1 is SGHRS, CDR2 YFSETQ. The CDR3 has 15 residues. V shed 6 bases and J shed 4 bases, with 19 bases lying between them.

At least ten counts were recorded for this clonotype. The J gene is TRBJ1-1, the V gene TRBV12-5, with no clear D. Germline V gene sequence: CDR1 LGHNT, CDR2 FRNRAP. The CDR3 is made up of 15 amino acids. Trimming removed 7 bases at V and 1 base at J, with 16 bases between. The CDR3 reads CASALHGVGNTEAFF. The CDR3 DNA is TGTGCTAGTGCTTTACATGGGGTTGGGAACACTGAAGCTTTCTTT.

This clonotype was counted only a few times. The chain carries TRBV30 and TRBJ1-5; D gene unclear. Germline values: CDR1 GTSNPN, CDR2 SVGIG (reference sequence). Trimming cost V 3 bases and J 4 bases, with 13 bases left between them. The CDR3 covers 14 residues. The CDR3 DNA sequence: TGTGCCTGGAGCGTCGACGTTAGGAATCAGCCCCAGCATTTT. Translating it yields CAWSVDVRNQPQHF.

This clonotype has at least ten counts. This rearrangement joins TRBV24-1 to TRBJ2-7, with D possibly TRBD1 on 6 matching bases. V was shortened by 0 bases and J by 12 bases, with 8 bases between the two germline ends. The CDR3 has 11 residues. Germline loops: CDR1 KGHDR, CDR2 SFDVKD. This chain's CDR3 is CATSDLTGWYF. CDR3 coding DNA: TGTGCCACCAGTGATTTGACAGGGTGGTACTTC.

In this sample, this clonotype turned up many times. This chain uses TRBV15 with TRBJ1-3, with D unresolved. V dropped 0 bases and J dropped 7 bases, with 19 bases sitting between them. The CDR3 totals 17 residues. Germline CDR1 is LNHNV and CDR2 is YYDKDF (reference sequence). CDR3 residues: CATSRDLANPRANTIYF. In DNA, the CDR3 is TGTGCCACCAGCAGAGATTTGGCAAATCCGAGGGCGAACACCATATATTTT.

This clonotype was counted ten times or more. The chain has TRBV30 and TRBJ1-4; D call uncertain. The CDR3 loop spans 11 amino acids. V gave up 4 bases and J gave up 8 bases, with 8 bases separating them. Germline V CDR1 and CDR2: GTSNPN, SVGIG (reference sequence). CDR3 nucleotides: TGTGCCTGGACCGGAGGGGAAAAACTGTTTTTT. This sequence encodes CAWTGGEKLFF.

Many counts were recorded for this clonotype. The chain links TRBV10-3 to TRBJ2-5; a weak D match, TRBD1 (6 bases). V gave up 5 bases and J gave up 5 bases, with 12 bases separating them. The germline gives CDR1 ENHRY, CDR2 SYGVKD. The CDR3 consists of 13 residues. The CDR3 loop is CAISQTGGETQYF. The CDR3 DNA sequence: TGTGCCATCAGTCAGACAGGTGGCGAGACCCAGTACTTC.

In this sample, this clonotype turned up many times. The chain carries TRBV7-3 and TRBJ2-3; possibly TRBD2 for D (5 bases). Trimming took 5 bases from V and 6 from J, leaving 12 bases between them. Per the germline V gene, CDR1 is SGHTA and CDR2 is FQGTGA. This CDR3 has 13 residues. The CDR3 sequence: CASSLQSGDTQYF. The CDR3 DNA is TGTGCCAGCAGCCTGCAGTCGGGGGATACGCAGTATTTT.

There are many counts of this clonotype. The genes are TRBV20-1 and TRBJ2-2; 11 nucleotides align to TRBD1. Trimming took 3 bases from V and 5 from J; bases not matched to a gene: 8. Germline assignment: CDR1 DFQATT and CDR2 SNEGSKA (reference sequence). The CDR3 is 16 residues long. The CDR3 loop reads CSASWEGQGGTGELFF. CDR3 nucleotides: TGCAGTGCTAGTTGGGAGGGACAGGGGGGAACCGGGGAGCTGTTTTTT.

This clonotype was recorded many times. This chain joins TRBV12-5 and TRBJ1-5; 7 bases agree with TRBD1. Germline V gene data show CDR1 as LGHNT and CDR2 as FRNRAP. With 0 bases clipped from V and 4 bases from J, the junction kept 9 bases outside the gene matches. The CDR3 runs to 17 residues. This CDR3 is CASGLVWQGDRNQPQHF. CDR3 in DNA: TGTGCTAGTGGTTTGGTGTGGCAGGGGGATCGAAATCAGCCCCAGCATTTT.

In its sample, this clonotype was seen once. A much larger clonotype is one base distant, so this may be a read error. The chain links TRBV7-3 to TRBJ1-2; 9 bases agree with TRBD1. In germline, CDR1 is SGHTA, CDR2 FQGTGA. The CDR3 length is 14 residues. CDR3 sequence: CANSLTGTGYGYTF. CDR3 nucleotide sequence: TGTGCCAACAGCTTAACCGGGACAGGGTATGGCTACACCTTC.

This clonotype came up many times. The chain recombines TRBV6-1 with TRBJ1-5; D perhaps matches TRBD1 (6 bases). This CDR3 has 15 amino acids. The V gene lost 5 bases and the J gene lost 1 base, with 12 bases spanning the gap. Germline assignment: CDR1 MNHNS and CDR2 SASEGT. The CDR3: CASSPTGTSNQPQHF. The CDR3 bases are TGTGCCAGCAGTCCAACAGGGACAAGCAATCAGCCCCAGCATTTT.

This clonotype was detected ten times or more. The rearrangement uses TRBV3-1 and TRBJ2-1, with a tentative D call TRBD2 (5 bases). Trimming took 4 bases from V and 7 from J, leaving 5 bases between them. The germline gives CDR1 LGHDT, CDR2 YNNKEL (reference sequence). The length of the CDR3 is 11 residues. The CDR3 DNA sequence: TGTGCCAGCAGCCCGGGGAATGAGCAGTTCTTC. This encodes CASSPGNEQFF.